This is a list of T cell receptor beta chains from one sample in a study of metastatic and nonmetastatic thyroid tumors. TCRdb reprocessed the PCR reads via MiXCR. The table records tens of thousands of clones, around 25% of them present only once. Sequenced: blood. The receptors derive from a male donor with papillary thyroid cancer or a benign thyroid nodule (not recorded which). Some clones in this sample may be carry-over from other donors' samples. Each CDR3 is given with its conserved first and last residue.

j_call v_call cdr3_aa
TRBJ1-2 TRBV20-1 CSASRGQGNYGYTF
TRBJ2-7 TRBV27 CASSLGELGEQYF
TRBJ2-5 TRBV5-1 CASSFGEGRETQYF
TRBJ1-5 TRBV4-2 CASSQDLTGNQPQHF
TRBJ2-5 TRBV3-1 CASSQRAEGTQYF
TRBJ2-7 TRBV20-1 CSARDPSASYEQYF
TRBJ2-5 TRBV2 CASAEDGETQYF
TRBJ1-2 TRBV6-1 CASSEGLGGHGYTF
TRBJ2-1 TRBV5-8 CASNPGLDHYNEQFF
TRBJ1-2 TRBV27 CASSLSGPKAQSYGYTF
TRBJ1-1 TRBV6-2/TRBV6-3 CASRPLVDLNTEAFF
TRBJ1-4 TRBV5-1 CASSSDSSDEKLFF
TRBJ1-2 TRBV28 CASSFLGAFCYTF
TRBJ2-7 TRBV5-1 CASSPGRLEQYF
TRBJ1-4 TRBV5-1 CASSLGQGLNEKLFF
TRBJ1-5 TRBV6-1 CASTGFDRGGNQPQHF
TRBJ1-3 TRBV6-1 CASSQVTVSYSGNTIYF
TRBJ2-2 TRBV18 CASSPRIIRETSVPDTGELFF
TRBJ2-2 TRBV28 CASSFSGMGGELFF
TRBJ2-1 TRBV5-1 CASSDRTNNEQFF
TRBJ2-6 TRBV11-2 CASRTGGSGANVLTF
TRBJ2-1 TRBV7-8 CASSLVLNEQFF
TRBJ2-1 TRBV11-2 CASSLEYGGYNEQFF
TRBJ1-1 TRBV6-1 CASSETFTEAFF
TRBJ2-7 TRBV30 CAWSAGYEQYF
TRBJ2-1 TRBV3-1 CASSPGARDAYNEQFF
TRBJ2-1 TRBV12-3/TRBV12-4 CASSSSSIYYDEQFF
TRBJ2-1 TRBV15 CATSRATSEQFF
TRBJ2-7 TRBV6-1 CASRGGPPTYEQYF
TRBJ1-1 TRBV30 CAWRGQGRNTEAFF
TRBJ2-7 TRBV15 CATGRVGGEQYF
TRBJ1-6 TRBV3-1 CASSQLNLGRAYSPLHF
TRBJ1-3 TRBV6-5 CASSYSGNMGFSGNTIYF
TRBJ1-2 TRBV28 CASSLQNYGYTF
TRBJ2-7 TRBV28 CASSLGTAWEQYF
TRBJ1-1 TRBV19 CASSKPGLPYTEAFF
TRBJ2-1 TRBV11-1 CASSIGFLSSYNEQFF
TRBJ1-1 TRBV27 CASSLTPGLPLNTEAFF
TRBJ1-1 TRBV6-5 CASSYATGNTEAFF
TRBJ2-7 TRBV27 CASSLGRLAGDPYEQYF
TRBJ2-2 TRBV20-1 CSAPRSGSGNTGELFF
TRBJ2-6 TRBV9 CASSSPLVSYSGADVLTF
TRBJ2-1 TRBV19 CASSIAAGAYNEQFF
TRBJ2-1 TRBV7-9 CASGGTLSYNEQFF
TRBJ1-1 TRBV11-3 CASSIRRDTEAFF
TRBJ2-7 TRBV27 CASSLTGVHEQYF
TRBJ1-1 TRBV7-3 CASSFDRGSTEAFF
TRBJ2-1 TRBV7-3 CASSFSANNEQFF
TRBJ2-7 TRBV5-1 CASGLDFRGEQYF
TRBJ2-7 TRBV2 CASRSGGSSYEQYF